Described below is a single T cell receptor beta chain sequence and its context. Its antigen is currently unknown. CDR3 size: 15 residues. Germline V CDR1 and CDR2: MNHNS, SASEGT. Trimming took 4 bases from V and 5 from J; bases not matched to a gene: 5. This sample was taken from a study of cytomegalovirus exposure and HLA in healthy donors. The assay was immunoSEQ multiplex PCR, and TCRdb's table has in-frame clones only and misses some. The sample has 250,000 to 300,000 clones, about 86% seen once; the top ten hold approximately 1%. Study observations and caveats: High specificity and sensitivity for cytomegalovirus status were reported for the classifier. Among TCR beta chains, those listed as cytomegalovirus-associated numbered about 160.

This TCR was recovered from a woman aged 18-35 years in good health and CMV-seronegative. The sequenced sample was PBMCs. The chain employs TRBV6-1 and TRBJ2-2, with 9 bases aligning to TRBD1. The CDR3 DNA follows: TGTGCCAGCAGTGGGGGGACAGGGAGAACCGGGGAGCTGTTTTTT. This translates into CASSGGTGRTGELFF.